Following are 23 T cell receptor beta chains from one sample sequenced in a study of beta chain features in type 1 diabetes. Study-level findings and limits: TCRB CDR3s were moderately but significantly shorter in Type 1 diabetes patients in all four CD4+ subsets.

Sequenced material consisted of expressed TCRB transcripts (all of the isolated RNA was reverse transcribed). Sequenced by immunoSEQ multiplex PCR; TCRdb stores in-frame clones only, minus some. The sample lists a few hundred thousand clones, over 8.5% occurring once. Their target antigens are unknown. The material sequenced was central memory CD4+ T cells from blood. These receptors all come from a man in his thirties or forties with type 1 diabetes.

For the CDR3, the DNA is TGTGCCAGCAGTTTGAGCGGAAACTACGAGCAGTACTTC. Translation: CASSLSGNYEQYF. V and J are TRBV28 and TRBJ2-7; possible D gene TRBD2, 5 bases. This CDR3 is 13 amino acids long. Germline V CDR1 and CDR2: MDHEN, SYDVKM. V was clipped by 3 bases and J by 3 bases, with 9 bases between them.

CDR3 loop: CSVRFQGNTEAFF. The CDR3 DNA reads TGCAGCGTCAGATTTCAGGGGAACACTGAAGCTTTCTTT. The chain has TRBV29-1 and TRBJ1-1; D may be TRBD1 (5 bases). V gave up 6 bases and J gave up 1 base, with 12 bases separating them. The CDR3 length is 13 residues. CDR1 is SQVTM, CDR2 ANQGSEA, per germline.

This clone was detected a few times. This chain links TRBV10-3 with TRBJ2-7, with a weak D call TRBD1 (5 bases). This CDR3 has 11 residues. The germline V gene has CDR1 ENHRY and CDR2 SYGVKD. V lost 11 bases to trimming and J lost 1 base, with 9 bases between them. CDR3 nucleotide sequence: TGTGCCCCCCGACAGTCCTACGAGCAGTACTTC. Translated, it gives CAPRQSYEQYF.

This clone was observed a few times. The chain has TRBV27 and TRBJ2-3; tentatively, D is TRBD1 (5 bases). This CDR3 contains 16 residues. Germline CDR1 is MNHEY and CDR2 is SMNVEV (reference sequence). Trimming shortened V by 6 bases and J by 0 bases, and 16 bases separated the two germline ends. CDR3 in DNA: TGTGCCAGCAGGTTACAGGACCGCCCTAGCACAGATACGCAGTATTTT. The encoded protein is CASRLQDRPSTDTQYF.

The chain couples TRBV5-1 to TRBJ2-3; TRBD1 is a possible D gene (5 bases). The CDR3 runs to 17 residues. Germline CDR1 and CDR2: SGHRS and YFSETQ. The V end lost 0 bases, the J end lost 0 bases, and 14 bases lay between the germline ends. The CDR3 DNA reads as TGCGCCAGCAGCTTGGAGCCCAGGGAACCTAGCACAGATACGCAGTATTTT. Protein: CASSLEPREPSTDTQYF.

In this sample, this clone turned up many times. V usage is TRBV4-2 and J usage is TRBJ2-7, with 8 positions matching TRBD2. The J segment lost 4 bases and the V segment lost 3 bases, leaving 11 bases of the junction unmatched. This CDR3 is built from 16 residues. In germline, CDR1 is LGHNA, CDR2 YNFKEQ. CDR3 sequence reads: CASSQPTRPGGYEQYF. The CDR3 DNA sequence: TGTGCCAGCAGCCAGCCGACTCGACCGGGGGGGTACGAGCAGTACTTC.

The chain uses TRBV7-9 and TRBJ2-7, with 8 bases matching TRBD2. This CDR3 contains 15 residues. Germline CDR1 and CDR2: SEHNR and FQNEAQ (reference sequence). The trim removed 5 bases at V and 6 bases at J, leaving 12 bases unmatched. CDR3 region: CASSTTGGPRGEQYF. CDR3 in DNA: TGTGCCAGCAGCACCACGGGAGGGCCTCGTGGCGAGCAGTACTTC.

This clone was counted only a few times. The chain is built from TRBV29-1 and TRBJ2-5, with 13 bases that match TRBD2. V lost 4 bases and J lost 2; bases outside the gene matches: 4. The CDR3 consists of 15 residues. Germline V CDR1 and CDR2: SQVTM, ANQGSEA. The CDR3 loop is CSVASGLAGQETQYF. CDR3 nucleotide sequence: TGCAGCGTTGCGTCGGGACTAGCGGGACAAGAGACCCAGTACTTC.

The chain has TRBV2 and TRBJ2-4; no definite D call. The CDR3 contains 15 residues. V shed 4 bases and J shed 1 base, with 11 bases lying between them. From germline, CDR1 is SNHLY and CDR2 FYNNEI. The DNA of the CDR3 is TGTGCCAGCAGTGCCACAGAAAGGGCCAAAAACATTCAGTACTTC. Translation gives CASSATERAKNIQYF.

This clone has at least ten counts. The V gene is TRBV7-9, the J gene TRBJ2-7; D uncertain. Trimming pared 7 bases from V and 0 bases from J, leaving 16 bases between. The CDR3 length is 15 residues. In germline, CDR1 is SEHNR, CDR2 FQNEAQ (reference sequence). CDR3 DNA: TGTGCCAGCATTTCCGGGTACGCGAGCTCCTACGAGCAGTACTTC. It is translated as CASISGYASSYEQYF.

This clone was detected ten times or more. The chain is built from TRBV4-1 and TRBJ1-5; 7 bases line up with TRBD1. CDR1 is MGHRA and CDR2 is YSYEKL in the germline V gene. J was trimmed by 6 bases and V by 1 base; bases with no gene match: 9. This CDR3 has 16 amino acids. The CDR3 region is CASSQVSTGSRQPQHF. DNA of the CDR3: TGCGCCAGCAGCCAAGTCTCGACAGGGTCCCGTCAGCCCCAGCATTTT.

The chain has TRBV6-1 and TRBJ2-3, with TRBD1 matching over 9 bases. V shed 8 bases, J shed 4 bases, and the junction held 10 bases outside the gene matches. The germline CDR1 and CDR2 sequences are MNHNS and SASEGT. The CDR3 spans 15 residues. For the CDR3, the DNA is TGTGCCAGCCGACCGGGACAGGGAGCCGCAGATACGCAGTATTTT. Translation: CASRPGQGAADTQYF.

The genes are TRBV28 and TRBJ1-2; D unresolved. CDR1 is MDHEN and CDR2 is SYDVKM in the germline V gene. V lost 4 bases and J 2 bases, leaving 11 bases between the germline ends. There are 14 residues in the CDR3. CDR3 in DNA: TGTGCCAGCAGTTCCCTGATCGGCAACTATGGCTACACCTTC. Amino acid sequence: CASSSLIGNYGYTF.

This clone turned up a few times. This chain joins TRBV27 and TRBJ1-5; 10 nucleotides line up with TRBD1. Germline V lookup: CDR1 MNHEY, CDR2 SMNVEV (reference sequence). The CDR3 is made up of 14 amino acids. The V gene end was trimmed by 6 bases and the J gene end by 6 bases; junction bases not matched to a gene: 5. The CDR3 reads CASSHDRGLQPQHF. In DNA, the CDR3 is TGTGCCAGCAGCCACGACAGGGGGCTTCAGCCCCAGCATTTT.

Only a few counts were recorded for this clone. The genes are TRBV7-2 and TRBJ2-5, with 7 bases aligning to TRBD2. The germline V gene encodes CDR1 SGHTA and CDR2 FQGNSA. The CDR3 is 13 amino acids. Trimming took 4 bases from V and 4 from J; bases not matched to a gene: 3. The CDR3 loop is CASSSSGGETQYF. The CDR3 DNA reads as TGTGCCAGCAGCTCTAGCGGCGGAGAGACCCAGTACTTC.

The V and J genes are TRBV6-9 and TRBJ1-2; 7 bases fit TRBD1. The CDR3 length is 14 residues. Germline CDR1 reads MNHGY; CDR2 reads SVAAGI. V dropped 3 bases and J dropped 4; count of bases not matched to a gene: 5. The CDR3 DNA follows: TGTGCCAGCAGTTACTCGGGACAGCGCTATGGCTACACCTTC. Its protein is CASSYSGQRYGYTF.

The chain carries TRBV6-1 and TRBJ2-5, with 11 bases that match TRBD2. With V trimmed by 2 bases and J by 4 bases, 18 bases remained unmatched. The CDR3 is 20 residues long. Germline-derived CDR1 and CDR2 are MNHNS and SASEGT. Here the CDR3 reads CASSEYLPGTSGPRRETQYF. The CDR3 region has the DNA TGTGCCAGCAGTGAATACCTCCCCGGGACTAGCGGACCGCGGCGAGAGACCCAGTACTTC.

V usage is TRBV7-6 and J usage is TRBJ2-4; TRBD2 matches at 9 bases. Germline V CDR1 and CDR2: SGHVS, FNYEAQ. CDR3 length: 18 amino acids. The J segment lost 2 bases and the V segment lost 5 bases, leaving 13 bases of the junction unmatched. The CDR3 here is CASSRLGSGRTTKNIQYF. The CDR3 DNA reads TGTGCCAGCAGCCGCCTCGGGAGCGGGAGGACTACCAAAAACATTCAGTACTTC.

The chain couples TRBV7-2 to TRBJ1-2; 8 bases agree with TRBD1. This CDR3 is built from 14 residues. V shed 3 bases and J 9 bases; nucleotides not matched to a gene: 9. Germline loops: CDR1 SGHTA, CDR2 FQGNSA. The DNA for the CDR3 is TGTGCCAGCAGCTTCCCAGGGGGCGTCTCTAGCTACACCTTC. Protein sequence: CASSFPGGVSSYTF. Using reference TRBV7-2 and TRBJ1-2 for the parts outside the CDR3, the full variable domain is GAGVSQSPSNKVTEKGKDVELRCDPISGHTALYWYRQSLGQGLEFLIYFQGNSAPDKSGLPSDRFSAERTGGSVSTLTIQRTQQEDSAVYLCASSFPGGVSSYTFGSGTRLTVV.

The V call is TRBV7-2, the J call TRBJ2-2, with 14 positions matching TRBD2. CDR3 length: 17 residues. J gave up 5 bases and V 4 bases, and 6 bases lay outside the gene matches. Germline V lookup: CDR1 SGHTA, CDR2 FQGNSA. The CDR3 DNA reads TGTGCCAGCAGCTCCCGGGGGACTAGCGGGAGTACCGGGGAGCTGTTTTTT. Protein product: CASSSRGTSGSTGELFF.

This clone was recorded a few times. CDR3 DNA sequence: TGTGCCAGCAGTCCCCAAGGAGTGGGATCCTACGAGCAGTACTTC. Protein: CASSPQGVGSYEQYF. This chain joins TRBV27 and TRBJ2-7, with D unresolved. Trimming stripped 5 bases from V and 1 base from J, with 15 bases between. CDR1 and CDR2 from the germline V gene are MNHEY and SMNVEV (reference sequence). This CDR3 spans 15 amino acids.

This sequence joins TRBV29-1 and TRBJ2-2; possible D gene TRBD1, 5 bases. V lost 8 bases and J 7 bases, leaving 20 bases between the germline ends. The length of the CDR3 is 14 residues. In germline, CDR1 is SQVTM, CDR2 ANQGSEA. The CDR3 DNA reads as TGCAGCATACAGGACACTTTTTCCGTCGGGGAGCTGTTTTTT. Protein sequence: CSIQDTFSVGELFF.

J is TRBJ2-3 and V is TRBV25-1; possible D gene TRBD2, 6 bases. V lost 3 bases to trimming and J lost 6 bases, with 13 bases between them. The CDR3 totals 14 residues. Germline CDR1 is MGHDK and CDR2 is SYGVNS. CDR3 region: CASSDSGAGDTQYF. CDR3 in DNA: TGTGCCAGCAGTGATAGCGGCGCGGGGGATACGCAGTATTTT.